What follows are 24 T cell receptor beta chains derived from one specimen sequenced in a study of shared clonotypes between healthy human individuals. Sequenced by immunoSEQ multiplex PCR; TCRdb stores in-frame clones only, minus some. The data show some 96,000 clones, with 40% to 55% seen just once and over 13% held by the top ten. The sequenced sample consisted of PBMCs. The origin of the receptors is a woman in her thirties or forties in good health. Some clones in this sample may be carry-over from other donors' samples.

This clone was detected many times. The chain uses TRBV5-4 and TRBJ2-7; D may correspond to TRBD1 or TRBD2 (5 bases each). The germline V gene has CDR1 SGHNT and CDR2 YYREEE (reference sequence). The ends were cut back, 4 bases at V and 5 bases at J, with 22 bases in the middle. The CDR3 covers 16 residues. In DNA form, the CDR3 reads TGTGCCAGCAGCCAAGACGAGGGGCAGGGCGTCGACGAGCAGTACTTC. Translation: CASSQDEGQGVDEQYF.

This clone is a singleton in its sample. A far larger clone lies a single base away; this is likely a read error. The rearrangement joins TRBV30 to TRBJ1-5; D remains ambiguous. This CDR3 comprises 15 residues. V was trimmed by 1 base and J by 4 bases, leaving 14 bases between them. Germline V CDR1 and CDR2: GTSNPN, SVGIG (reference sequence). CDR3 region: CAWSARKSRNQPQHF. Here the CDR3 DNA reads TGTGCCTGGAGTGCCAGGAAGTCAAGGAATCAGCCCCAGCATTTT.

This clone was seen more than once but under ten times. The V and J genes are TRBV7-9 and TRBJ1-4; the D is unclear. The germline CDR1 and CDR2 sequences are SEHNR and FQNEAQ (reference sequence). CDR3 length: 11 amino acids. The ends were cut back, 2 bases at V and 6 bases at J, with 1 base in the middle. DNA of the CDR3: TGTGCCAGCAGCTTATATGAAAAACTGTTTTTT. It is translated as CASSLYEKLFF.

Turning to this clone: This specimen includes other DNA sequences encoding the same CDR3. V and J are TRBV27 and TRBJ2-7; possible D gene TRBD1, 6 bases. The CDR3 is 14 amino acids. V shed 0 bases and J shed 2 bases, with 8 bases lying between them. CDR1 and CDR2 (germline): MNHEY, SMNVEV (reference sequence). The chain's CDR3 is CASSLSRGPYEQYF. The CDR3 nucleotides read TGTGCCAGCAGTTTATCCAGGGGCCCCTACGAGCAGTACTTC.

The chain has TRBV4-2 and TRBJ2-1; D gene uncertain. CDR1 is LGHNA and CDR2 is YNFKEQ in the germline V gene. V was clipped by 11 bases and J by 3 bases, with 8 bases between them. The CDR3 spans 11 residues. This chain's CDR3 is CAWSDYNEQFF. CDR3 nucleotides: TGTGCCTGGAGTGACTACAATGAGCAGTTCTTC.

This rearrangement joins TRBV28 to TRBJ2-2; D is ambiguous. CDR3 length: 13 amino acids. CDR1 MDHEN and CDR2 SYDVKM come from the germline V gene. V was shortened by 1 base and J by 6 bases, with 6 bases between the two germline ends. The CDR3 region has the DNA TGTGCCAGCAGTTTATCTTCGCCCGGGGAGCTGTTTTTT. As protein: CASSLSSPGELFF.

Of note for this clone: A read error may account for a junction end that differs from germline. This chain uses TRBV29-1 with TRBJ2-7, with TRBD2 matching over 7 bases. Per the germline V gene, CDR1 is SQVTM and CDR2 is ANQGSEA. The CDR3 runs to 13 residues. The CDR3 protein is CSVGAGNTYGQYF. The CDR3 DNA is TGCAGCGTTGGAGCGGGAAATACCTACGGGCAGTACTTC.

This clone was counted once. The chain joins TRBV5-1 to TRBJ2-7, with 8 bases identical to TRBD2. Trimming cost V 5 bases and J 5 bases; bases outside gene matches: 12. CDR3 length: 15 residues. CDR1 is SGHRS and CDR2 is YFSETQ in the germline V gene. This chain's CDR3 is CASRLGTRLSHEQYF. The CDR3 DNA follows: TGCGCCAGCAGATTAGGGACTAGGTTATCCCACGAGCAGTACTTC.

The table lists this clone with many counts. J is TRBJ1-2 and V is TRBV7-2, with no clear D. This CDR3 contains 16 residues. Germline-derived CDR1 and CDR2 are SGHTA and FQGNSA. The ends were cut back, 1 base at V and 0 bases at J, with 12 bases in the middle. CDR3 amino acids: CASSLVAGSSNYGYTF. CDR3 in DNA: TGTGCCAGCAGCTTAGTCGCGGGCAGCTCTAACTATGGCTACACCTTC.

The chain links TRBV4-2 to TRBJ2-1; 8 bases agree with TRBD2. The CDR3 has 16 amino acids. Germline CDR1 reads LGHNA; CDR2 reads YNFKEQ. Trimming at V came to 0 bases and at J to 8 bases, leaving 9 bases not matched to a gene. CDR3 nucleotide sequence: TGTGCCAGCAGCCAAGACGGAACTAGCGGCCGTTATGAGCAGTTCTTC. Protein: CASSQDGTSGRYEQFF.

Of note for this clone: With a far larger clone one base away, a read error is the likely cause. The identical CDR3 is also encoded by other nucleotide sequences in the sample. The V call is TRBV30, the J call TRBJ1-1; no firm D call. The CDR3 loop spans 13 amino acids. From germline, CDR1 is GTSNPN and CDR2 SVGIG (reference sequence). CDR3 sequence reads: CASRHPQNTEAFF. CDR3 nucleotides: TGTGCCTCAAGACACCCCCAGAACACTGAGGCTTTCTTT. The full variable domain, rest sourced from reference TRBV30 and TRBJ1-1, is SQTIHQWPATLVQPVGSPLSLECTVEGTSNPNLYWYRQAAGRGLQLLFYSVGIGQISSEVPQNLSASRPQDRQFILSSKKLLLSDSGFYLCASRHPQNTEAFFGQGTRLTVV.

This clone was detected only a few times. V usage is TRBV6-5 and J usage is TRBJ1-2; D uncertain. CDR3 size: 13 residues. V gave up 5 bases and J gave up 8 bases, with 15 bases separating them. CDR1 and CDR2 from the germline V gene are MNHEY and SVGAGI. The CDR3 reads CASSELTAKGYTF. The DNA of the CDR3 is TGTGCCAGCAGTGAATTGACGGCTAAGGGCTACACCTTC.

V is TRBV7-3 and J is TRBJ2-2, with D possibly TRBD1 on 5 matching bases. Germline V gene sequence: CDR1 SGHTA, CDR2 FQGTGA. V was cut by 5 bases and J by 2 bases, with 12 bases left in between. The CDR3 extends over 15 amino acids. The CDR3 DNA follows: TGTGCCAGCAGCATGCAGGGTGGAAACACCGGGGAGCTGTTTTTT. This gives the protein CASSMQGGNTGELFF.

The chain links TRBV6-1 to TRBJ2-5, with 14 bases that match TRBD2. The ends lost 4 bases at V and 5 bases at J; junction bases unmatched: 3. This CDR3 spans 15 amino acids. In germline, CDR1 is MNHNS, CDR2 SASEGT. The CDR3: CASSGLAGGGETQYF. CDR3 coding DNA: TGTGCCAGCAGTGGACTAGCGGGAGGGGGGGAGACCCAGTACTTC.

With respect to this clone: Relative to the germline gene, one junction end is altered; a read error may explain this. CDR3 protein: CASSLGDGAYEQYF. For the CDR3, the DNA is TGTGCCAGCAGCTTAGGGGACGGAGCCTACGAGCAGTACTTC. This chain connects TRBV5-3 to TRBJ2-5; possibly TRBD1 or TRBD2 for D (5 bases each). The DNA end lines up better with TRBJ2-7; the J call may be wrong. TRBV5-3 is reported as an ORF; its role is uncertain. The CDR3 spans 14 residues.

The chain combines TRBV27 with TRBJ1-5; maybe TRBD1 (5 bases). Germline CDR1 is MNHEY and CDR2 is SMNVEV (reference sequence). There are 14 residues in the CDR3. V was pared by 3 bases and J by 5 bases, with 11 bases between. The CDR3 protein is CASSFTSGYQPQHF. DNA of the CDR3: TGTGCCAGCAGTTTTACCTCAGGGTATCAGCCCCAGCATTTT.

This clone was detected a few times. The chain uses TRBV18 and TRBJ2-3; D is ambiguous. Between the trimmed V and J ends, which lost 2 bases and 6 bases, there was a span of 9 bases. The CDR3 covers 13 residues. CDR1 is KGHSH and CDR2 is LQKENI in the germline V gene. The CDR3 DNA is TGTGCCAGCTCACCAAACGACGGGGATACGCAGTATTTT. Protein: CASSPNDGDTQYF. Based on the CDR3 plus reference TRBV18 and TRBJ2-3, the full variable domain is NAGVMQNPRHLVRRRGQEARLRCSPMKGHSHVYWYRQLPEEGLKFMVYLQKENIIDESGMPKERFSAEFPKEGPSILRIQQVVRGDSAAYFCASSPNDGDTQYFGPGTRLTVL.

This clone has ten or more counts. The DNA for the CDR3 is TGTGCCAGCAGCCAACACCCGGGACAGGGGCCTGGAGATACGCAGTATTTT. Translated: CASSQHPGQGPGDTQYF. The V gene is TRBV14, the J gene TRBJ2-3, with TRBD1 matching over 10 bases. The J segment lost 5 bases and the V segment lost 2 bases, leaving 10 bases of the junction unmatched. The CDR3 covers 17 residues. CDR1 SGHDN and CDR2 FVKESK come from the germline V gene.

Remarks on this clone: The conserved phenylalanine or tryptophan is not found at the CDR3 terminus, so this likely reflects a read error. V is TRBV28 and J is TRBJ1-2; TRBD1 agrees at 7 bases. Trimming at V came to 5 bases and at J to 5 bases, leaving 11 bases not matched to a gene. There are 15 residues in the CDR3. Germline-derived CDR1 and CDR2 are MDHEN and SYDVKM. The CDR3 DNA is TGTGCCAGCAGTACCCGGAGCAGGGGGTATTATGGCTACACCCTC. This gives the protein CASSTRSRGYYGYTL.

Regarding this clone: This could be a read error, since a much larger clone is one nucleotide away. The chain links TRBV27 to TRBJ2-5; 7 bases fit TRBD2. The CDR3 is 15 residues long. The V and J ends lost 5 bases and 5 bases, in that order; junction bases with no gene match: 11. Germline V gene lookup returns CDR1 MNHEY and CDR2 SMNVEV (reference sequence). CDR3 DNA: TGTGCCAGCAGTCTCGGCGGCAGGGAGGGCGAGACCCAGTACTTC. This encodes CASSLGGREGETQYF.

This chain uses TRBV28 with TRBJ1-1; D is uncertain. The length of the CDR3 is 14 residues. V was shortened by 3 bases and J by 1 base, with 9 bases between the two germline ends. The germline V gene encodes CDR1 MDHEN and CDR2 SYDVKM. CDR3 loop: CASSFPTRNTEAFF. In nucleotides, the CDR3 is TGTGCCAGCAGTTTCCCGACAAGGAACACTGAAGCTTTCTTT.

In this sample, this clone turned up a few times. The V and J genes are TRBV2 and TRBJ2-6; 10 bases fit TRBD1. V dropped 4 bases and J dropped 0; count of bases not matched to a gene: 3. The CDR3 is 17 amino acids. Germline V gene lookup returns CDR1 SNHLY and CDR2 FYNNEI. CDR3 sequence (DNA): TGTGCCAGCAGTGGGGACAGGGGTGGCTCTGGGGCCAACGTCCTGACTTTC. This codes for CASSGDRGGSGANVLTF.

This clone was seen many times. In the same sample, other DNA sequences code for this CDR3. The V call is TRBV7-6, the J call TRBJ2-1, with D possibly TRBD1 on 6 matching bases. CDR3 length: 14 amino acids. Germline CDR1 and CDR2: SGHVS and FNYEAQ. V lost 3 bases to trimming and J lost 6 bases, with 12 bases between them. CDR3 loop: CASSLEDSTNEQFF. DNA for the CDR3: TGTGCCAGCAGCTTGGAGGACAGCACCAATGAGCAGTTCTTC.

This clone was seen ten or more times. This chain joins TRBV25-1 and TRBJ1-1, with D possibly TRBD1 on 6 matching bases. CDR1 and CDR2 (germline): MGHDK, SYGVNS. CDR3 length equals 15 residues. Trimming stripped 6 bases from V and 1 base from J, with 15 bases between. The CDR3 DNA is TGTGCCAGCAGGCCAAGAGGGGGGACGAACACTGAAGCTTTCTTT. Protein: CASRPRGGTNTEAFF.